Following are 29 T cell receptor beta chains from one sample sequenced in a study of blood T cell repertoires in COVID-19. Profiling relied on immunoSEQ multiplex PCR, and the TCRdb table lists in-frame clones only, not all of them. Of roughly 60,000 clones detected, about four fifths appear once; the ten largest clones hold around 16%. The sequenced sample consisted of peripheral blood. These receptors all come from a man in his sixties with COVID-19, enrolled during active disease.

The V and J genes are TRBV6-5 and TRBJ1-1, with TRBD1 matching over 7 bases. From germline, CDR1 is MNHEY and CDR2 SVGAGI. With 4 bases clipped from V and 6 bases from J, the junction kept 11 bases outside the gene matches. CDR3 size: 15 residues. The DNA of the CDR3 is TGTGCCAGCAGTTTACGAACAGGGGTGAGGTCTGAAGCTTTCTTT. Translating gives CASSLRTGVRSEAFF.

The V gene is TRBV5-6, the J gene TRBJ2-7, with D possibly being TRBD1 (6 bases). V gave up 7 bases and J gave up 5 bases, with 22 bases separating them. The CDR3 loop spans 15 amino acids. Germline loops: CDR1 SGHDT, CDR2 YYEEEE. DNA of the CDR3: TGTGCCAGCCGCTCACCCCAGGGACAATACAACGAGCAGTACTTC. Amino acids: CASRSPQGQYNEQYF.

This clone was counted a single time. The chain joins TRBV3-1 (or the pseudogene TRBV3-2) to TRBJ2-5, with 8 bases lining up with TRBD1. The CDR3 is 13 amino acids. The V and J ends lost 4 bases and 5 bases, in that order; junction bases with no gene match: 3. Looked up from germline, CDR1 is LGHDT and CDR2 is YNNKEL (reference sequence). CDR3 loop: CASSLRGLETQYF. In nucleotides, the CDR3 is TGTGCCAGCAGCCTCAGGGGGCTGGAGACCCAGTACTTC.

V usage is TRBV10-2 and J usage is TRBJ1-3; tentatively, D is TRBD1 (5 bases). Germline assignment: CDR1 WSHSY and CDR2 SAAADI. V was shortened by 10 bases and J by 6 bases, with 25 bases between the two germline ends. CDR3 length: 16 residues. The CDR3 DNA sequence: TGCGCCACCTTAGGAGACAGAGCTTTTTGTCTAAACACCATATATTTT. Residues: CATLGDRAFCLNTIYF.

This clone was seen only a few times. The same CDR3 is also encoded by other DNA sequences in this sample. The chain uses TRBV28 and TRBJ1-1; D is ambiguous. In germline, CDR1 is MDHEN, CDR2 SYDVKM. CDR3 length: 14 residues. Trimming took off 3 bases at V and 1 base at J, with 9 bases between the two ends. CDR3 nucleotides: TGTGCCAGCAGTTTGGGCACTGAGAACACTGAAGCTTTCTTT. It is translated as CASSLGTENTEAFF.

This rearrangement joins TRBV7-9 to TRBJ2-1; the D gene is possibly TRBD2 (6 bases). The CDR3 runs to 14 residues. V was shortened by 4 bases and J by 7 bases, with 14 bases between the two germline ends. CDR1 and CDR2 (germline): SEHNR, FQNEAQ (reference sequence). The CDR3, as DNA: TGTGCCAGCAGCTCGGCGGGGTGGGGGAATGAGCAGTTCTTC. It is translated as CASSSAGWGNEQFF.

This clone has only one observation. The chain couples TRBV7-2 to TRBJ2-7, with D tentatively TRBD1 (5 bases). V was shortened by 2 bases and J by 0 bases, with 23 bases between the two germline ends. This CDR3 spans 19 amino acids. Germline V CDR1 and CDR2: SGHTA, FQGNSA. In nucleotides, the CDR3 is TGTGCCAGCAGCTTAAGGTTCTCGGCTGAACAGGCGGCCTCCTACGAGCAGTACTTC. Encoded protein: CASSLRFSAEQAASYEQYF.

The rearrangement links TRBV7-3 to TRBJ2-2; possibly TRBD1 for D (6 bases). V was cut by 2 bases and J by 7 bases, with 17 bases left in between. The CDR3 totals 16 residues. Germline lookup yields CDR1 SGHTA and CDR2 FQGTGA. CDR3 sequence reads: CASSLFRQGLNGELFF. In nucleotides, the CDR3 is TGTGCCAGCAGCTTATTTCGGCAGGGGTTAAACGGGGAGCTGTTTTTT.

The chain is built from TRBV3-1 (or the pseudogene TRBV3-2) and TRBJ1-6; D possibly corresponds to TRBD1 (6 bases). Germline V gives CDR1 LGHDT, CDR2 YNNKEL (reference sequence). There are 15 residues in the CDR3. V was cut by 1 base and J by 10 bases, with 14 bases left in between. The DNA for the CDR3 is TGTGCCAGCAGCCAAGTATACAGGGTAAAGTCACCCCTCCACTTT. Protein: CASSQVYRVKSPLHF.

The chain employs TRBV12-5 and TRBJ1-1, with D hard to call. The V end was cut by 3 bases, the J end by 6 bases, with 14 bases between. The CDR3 length is 14 residues. Looked up from germline, CDR1 is LGHNT and CDR2 is FRNRAP. The CDR3 reads CASGLSGKRAEAFF. CDR3 DNA sequence: TGTGCTAGTGGTTTATCGGGAAAAAGGGCTGAAGCTTTCTTT.

The CDR3 reads CASMRTGETEAFF. DNA of the CDR3: TGTGCCAGCATGCGGACAGGGGAGACTGAAGCTTTCTTT. The rearrangement joins TRBV5-5 to TRBJ1-1; TRBD1 agrees at 9 bases. V lost 6 bases and J lost 5; bases outside the gene matches: 5. Germline V gene lookup returns CDR1 SGHKS and CDR2 YYEKEE (reference sequence). This CDR3 is 13 amino acids long.

Only a few counts were recorded for this clone. The gene calls are TRBV2 and TRBJ1-5; possibly TRBD1 for D (6 bases). Trimming took off 7 bases at V and 0 bases at J, with 10 bases between the two ends. Germline V gives CDR1 SNHLY, CDR2 FYNNEI. This CDR3 has 14 residues. The chain's CDR3 is CASTQGYSNQPQHF. In nucleotides, the CDR3 is TGTGCCAGCACTCAGGGGTATAGCAATCAGCCCCAGCATTTT.

This clone was observed a few times. The CDR3 protein is CATSNIQGPLRYNSPLHF. CDR3 DNA: TGTGCCACCAGCAACATACAGGGGCCTTTGAGATATAATTCACCCCTCCACTTT. The genes are TRBV15 and TRBJ1-6; 7 bases agree with TRBD1. Trimming at V came to 4 bases and at J to 4 bases, leaving 13 bases not matched to a gene. This CDR3 has 18 residues. The germline CDR1 and CDR2 sequences are LNHNV and YYDKDF (reference sequence). Looking up the rest from reference TRBV15 and TRBJ1-6 gives the full variable domain: DAMVIQNPRYQVTQFGKPVTLSCSQTLNHNVMYWYQQKSSQAPKLLFHYYDKDFNNEADTPDNFQSRRPNTSFCFLDIRSPGLGDTAMYLCATSNIQGPLRYNSPLHFGNGTRLTVT.

This rearrangement joins TRBV4-1 to TRBJ1-2; 9 bases align to TRBD1. The germline V gene encodes CDR1 MGHRA and CDR2 YSYEKL. Trimming cost V 5 bases and J 5 bases; bases outside gene matches: 9. The CDR3 is 15 residues long. Here the CDR3 reads CASSFGQGRGYGYTF. The CDR3 region has the DNA TGCGCCAGCAGCTTCGGACAGGGGAGAGGGTATGGCTACACCTTC.

The V call is TRBV11-2, the J call TRBJ2-3, with D tentatively TRBD2 (5 bases). Deletions cut 3 bases from V and 8 bases from J, with 12 bases between. CDR1 and CDR2 from the germline V gene are SGHAT and FQNNGV. The CDR3 loop spans 13 amino acids. Here the CDR3 reads CASSFGGGGTQYF. The CDR3 DNA reads as TGTGCCAGCAGCTTTGGAGGCGGCGGTACGCAGTATTTT.

The rearrangement links TRBV29-1 to TRBJ1-4, with D maybe TRBD1 (6 bases). The CDR3 spans 14 residues. Per germline, CDR1 SQVTM and CDR2 ANQGSEA. Trimming left V 1 base short and J 7 bases short, with 13 bases between. The chain's CDR3 is CSVEVQGLGEKLFF. CDR3 DNA: TGCAGCGTTGAAGTACAGGGCCTTGGTGAAAAACTGTTTTTT.

This chain connects TRBV7-9 to TRBJ1-1, with TRBD1 identical over 8 bases. Germline V gene data show CDR1 as SEHNR and CDR2 as FQNEAQ (reference sequence). Trimming at V came to 10 bases and at J to 2 bases, leaving 15 bases not matched to a gene. This CDR3 region has 16 residues. CDR3 nucleotide sequence: TGTGCCACGGGAGATCCGGGACAGGCGATAAACACTGAAGCTTTCTTT. Its protein is CATGDPGQAINTEAFF.

This clone has a single count. A junction boundary mismatches the germline segment, possibly from a read error. This sequence joins TRBV5-4 and TRBJ2-3; 8 nucleotides line up with TRBD2. Germline loops: CDR1 SGHNT, CDR2 YYREEE (reference sequence). The length of the CDR3 is 14 residues. CDR3 amino acids: CASSLYRPREGWLF. The CDR3 region has the DNA TGTGCCAGCAGCTTATACCGCCCCCGGGAGGGTTGGCTCTTT.

This chain uses TRBV11-3 with TRBJ2-5; TRBD1 agrees at 8 bases. CDR1 is SGHNT and CDR2 is YENEEA in the germline V gene. The CDR3 spans 15 residues. V gave up 0 bases and J gave up 4 bases; unmatched junction bases: 4. The CDR3 loop reads CASSLESGQGETQYF. The CDR3 DNA is TGTGCCAGCAGCTTAGAGAGTGGACAGGGAGAGACCCAGTACTTC.

CDR3 region: CASSPLPGGLGTEAFF. CDR3 bases: TGTGCCAGCAGCCCCCTACCCGGAGGGTTAGGAACTGAAGCTTTCTTT. The chain recombines TRBV5-6 with TRBJ1-1; D is unresolved. Trimming removed 4 bases from V and 5 bases from J, with 21 bases in between. The germline gives CDR1 SGHDT, CDR2 YYEEEE. The CDR3 spans 16 residues.

The chain combines TRBV5-6 with TRBJ1-1, with D possibly matching TRBD1 (5 bases). V was shortened by 2 bases and J by 1 base, with 9 bases between the two germline ends. Germline CDR1 and CDR2: SGHDT and YYEEEE. This CDR3 comprises 14 residues. The CDR3: CASSFIGANTEAFF. The CDR3, as DNA: TGTGCCAGCAGCTTTATTGGGGCGAACACTGAAGCTTTCTTT.

The V and J genes are TRBV4-1 and TRBJ2-5; 9 nucleotides agree with TRBD2. With V trimmed by 0 bases and J by 4 bases, 21 bases remained unmatched. The germline gives CDR1 MGHRA, CDR2 YSYEKL. This CDR3 is 21 amino acids long. This CDR3 is CASSQDLGGRGPGLAPETQYF. In nucleotides, the CDR3 is TGCGCCAGCAGCCAAGATCTTGGGGGCCGGGGGCCGGGACTAGCTCCAGAGACCCAGTACTTC.

The V gene is TRBV6-5, the J gene TRBJ1-5; D is undetermined. The V and J ends lost 0 bases and 5 bases respectively, with 14 bases between them. The CDR3 totals 16 residues. From germline, CDR1 is MNHEY and CDR2 SVGAGI. The CDR3 DNA reads as TGTGCCAGCAGTTACTCTAGCTTTACGATTGATCAGCCCCAGCATTTT. Translating gives CASSYSSFTIDQPQHF.

The rearrangement links TRBV2 to TRBJ1-3; D uncertain. Germline CDR1 is SNHLY and CDR2 is FYNNEI. V lost 9 bases to trimming and J lost 0 bases, with 6 bases between them. The CDR3 has 12 residues. CDR3 loop: CASENSGNTIYF. Here the CDR3 DNA reads TGTGCCAGTGAGAACTCTGGAAACACCATATATTTT.

The rearrangement joins TRBV10-2 to TRBJ1-4, with a tentative D call TRBD1 (6 bases). The V end was cut by 7 bases, the J end by 5 bases, with 11 bases between. CDR1 is WSHSY and CDR2 is SAAADI in the germline V gene. The CDR3 length is 13 residues. The CDR3 sequence is CASMGAENEKLFF. The DNA of the CDR3 is TGCGCCAGCATGGGGGCCGAGAATGAAAAACTGTTTTTT.

The chain recombines TRBV15 with TRBJ2-7, with 9 bases lining up with TRBD1. The CDR3 is 16 amino acids. With V trimmed by 0 bases and J by 0 bases, 3 bases remained unmatched. Looked up from germline, CDR1 is LNHNV and CDR2 is YYDKDF (reference sequence). The CDR3 here is CATSRDPGQGSYEQYF. As DNA, the CDR3 is TGTGCCACCAGCAGAGATCCGGGACAGGGCTCCTACGAGCAGTACTTC.

The chain joins TRBV19 to TRBJ2-2; D may be TRBD1 (5 bases). The CDR3 extends over 15 amino acids. Germline V lookup: CDR1 LNHDA, CDR2 SQIVND (reference sequence). Trimming cost V 3 bases and J 4 bases, with 12 bases left between them. CDR3 protein: CASSIRQGGTGELFF. CDR3 in DNA: TGTGCCAGTAGTATTCGTCAGGGTGGCACCGGGGAGCTGTTTTTT.

This CDR3 is CASSTGQGADTEAFF. CDR3 DNA sequence: TGCGCCAGCAGCACGGGACAGGGGGCGGACACTGAAGCTTTCTTT. V is TRBV5-1 and J is TRBJ1-1; 12 bases agree with TRBD1. J gave up 3 bases and V 4 bases, and 4 bases lay outside the gene matches. Germline values: CDR1 SGHRS, CDR2 YFSETQ. The CDR3 totals 15 residues.

V gene TRBV5-1 combines with J gene TRBJ2-3; weak D call: TRBD2 (5 bases). The CDR3 sequence is 15 residues long. CDR1 is SGHRS and CDR2 is YFSETQ in the germline V gene. Trimming shortened V by 6 bases and J by 2 bases, and 16 bases separated the two germline ends. The CDR3 is CASTNPQRSTDTQYF. CDR3 nucleotides: TGCGCCAGCACCAATCCCCAGCGGTCCACAGATACGCAGTATTTT.